The rows below give T cell receptor beta chains drawn from one sample of a study of CD8+ T cells in alopecia areata. Sequenced by immunoSEQ multiplex PCR; TCRdb stores in-frame clones only, minus some. There are more than 90,000 clones in the sample; less than 45% occur only once, and approximately 3.3% lies in the top ten. Sequences were obtained from CD4+ T cells sorted from blood. The receptors stem from a human donor with alopecia areata. Each CDR3 is given with its conserved first and last residue. A D gene is named only where the DNA matches it firmly. Some rows have no size entry. The others give once, few or many, or a class for an expanded clone.

D	V	size	J	length	DNA	CDR3
-	TRBV29-1	-	TRBJ1-1	15	TGCAGCGTATGCCCCCGACTAGGATGGGACACTGAAGCTTTCTTT	CSVCPRLGWDTEAFF
-	TRBV27	-	TRBJ2-3	12	TGTGCCAGCAGTACGAACAGGTGGACGCAGTATTTT	CASSTNRWTQYF
-	TRBV27	-	TRBJ2-7	13	TGTGCCAGCAGTTTTCGGCAGGCCTACGAGCAGTACTTC	CASSFRQAYEQYF
-	TRBV5-1	-	TRBJ2-1	13	TGCGCCAGCAGCGAACCTTCGAACAATGAGCAGTTCTTC	CASSEPSNNEQFF
-	TRBV23-1	-	TRBJ1-1	15	TGCGCCAGCAGTCAGGTGCGGGACACGGAGTGCGAAGCTTTCTTT	CASSQVRDTECEAFF
TRBD1	TRBV29-1	-	TRBJ1-2	17	TGCAGCGTCACCGGAAGAATCGGACAGGGTATTAACTATGGCTACACCTTC	CSVTGRIGQGINYGYTF
TRBD1	TRBV29-1	few	TRBJ2-5	13	TGCAGCGTTGCGGACAGGCATTTGGAGACCCAGTACTTC	CSVADRHLETQYF
-	TRBV5-1	-	TRBJ2-5	14	TGCGCCAGCAGCTTGGGTGGCGACGGGGAGACCCAGTACTTC	CASSLGGDGETQYF
-	TRBV29-1	-	TRBJ2-7	14	TGCAGCGTTCCCGGGACAGACTTGGGAGGCGAGCAGTACTTC	CSVPGTDLGGEQYF
-	TRBV29-1	-	TRBJ1-2	12	TGCAGCGTTGAAGTAAATGGTTATGGCTACACCTTC	CSVEVNGYGYTF